These 3 T cell receptor beta chains were sequenced from one sample in a study of shared clonotypes between healthy human individuals. The table came from immunoSEQ multiplex PCR; TCRdb's copy has only in-frame clones and leaves some out. The sample records about a million clones, over 60% being singletons. Sequencing was performed on memory CD4+ T cells sorted from blood. Indicated subset: CD45RA-negative fraction. The receptors stem from a man in his late teens or twenties in good health.

Written as DNA, the CDR3 is TGTGCCAGCCTTGACAGGGTGGGTTATAATTCACCCCTCCACTTT. Encoded protein: CASLDRVGYNSPLHF. V gene TRBV7-2 combines with J gene TRBJ1-6, with 7 nucleotides matching TRBD1. The CDR3 runs 15 residues. The V and J ends lost 8 bases and 4 bases, in that order; junction bases with no gene match: 8. CDR1 is SGHTA, CDR2 FQGNSA, per germline.

The table lists this clone with a count of one. This chain connects TRBV6-5 to TRBJ1-4; 7 bases line up with TRBD1. Trimming cost V 3 bases and J 2 bases; bases outside gene matches: 6. From germline, CDR1 is MNHEY and CDR2 SVGAGI. The CDR3 extends over 16 amino acids. In DNA form, the CDR3 reads TGTGCCAGCAGTTATACAGGGGATCTCACTAATGAAAAACTGTTTTTT. This codes for CASSYTGDLTNEKLFF.

V is TRBV10-1 and J is TRBJ2-5; D is unclear. The germline gives CDR1 WNHNN, CDR2 SYGVQD (reference sequence). This CDR3 contains 13 residues. Trimming removed 5 bases at V and 5 bases at J, with 12 bases between. The CDR3 DNA reads TGCGCCAGCAGTTTAGTACCGCCTGAGACCCAGTACTTC. Its translation is CASSLVPPETQYF.